This TCR beta chain was sequenced in a study of control samples from healthy donors and cancer patients. CDR1 is SEHNR, CDR2 FQNEAQ, per germline (reference sequence). The CDR3 is 16 amino acids. V was pared by 5 bases and J by 2 bases, with 8 bases of the junction left unmatched. The table came from immunoSEQ multiplex PCR; TCRdb's copy has only in-frame clones and leaves some out. The top ten clones hold about a tenth of a sample with about 51,000 clones, about four fifths of them seen once. The sequenced material came from blood. This rearrangement joins TRBV7-9 to TRBJ2-3; 9 bases align to TRBD2. The clonotype comes from a man between 65 and 85 years old in good health. As DNA, the CDR3 is TGTGCCAGCAGCCTGCGGGGCGGGGGGGCCACAGATACGCAGTATTTT. Amino acids: CASSLRGGGATDTQYF.